These 10 T cell receptor beta chains share one sample of origin, sequenced in a study of blood T cell repertoires in COVID-19. Sequencing was performed with immunoSEQ multiplex PCR; in TCRdb, only in-frame clones are kept and a portion is missing. The sample carries approximately 360,000 clones, around 87% recorded once. Material: peripheral blood. The receptors were gathered from a man in his late teens or twenties with active or convalescent COVID-19.

This clone was seen a few times. The rearrangement joins TRBV2 to TRBJ2-7; 7 bases agree with TRBD2. V lost 8 bases, J lost 5 bases, and 3 bases stayed unmatched. CDR1 and CDR2 (germline): SNHLY, FYNNEI. The CDR3 extends over 11 amino acids. The CDR3 loop reads CASSRGNEQYF. The DNA of the CDR3 is TGTGCCAGCTCGCGGGGGAACGAGCAGTACTTC.

The chain employs TRBV7-9 and TRBJ1-4; 8 bases align to TRBD1. The CDR3 has 15 residues. Trimming removed 5 bases from V and 0 bases from J; junction bases left unmatched: 2. The germline V gene encodes CDR1 SEHNR and CDR2 FQNEAQ (reference sequence). CDR3 loop: CASSPTGATNEKLFF. CDR3 in DNA: TGTGCCAGCAGCCCGACAGGGGCAACTAATGAAAAACTGTTTTTT. Full variable domain (missing parts from reference TRBV7-9 and TRBJ1-4): DTGVSQNPRHKITKRGQNVTFRCDPISEHNRLYWYRQTLGQGPEFLTYFQNEAQLEKSRLLSDRFSAERPKGSFSTLEIQRTEQGDSAMYLCASSPTGATNEKLFFGSGTQLSVL.

This clone appeared a single time. V usage is TRBV7-6 and J usage is TRBJ2-3; D may be TRBD2 (6 bases). CDR1 and CDR2 from the germline V gene are SGHVS and FNYEAQ. CDR3 length: 13 amino acids. V was cut by 5 bases and J by 5 bases, with 11 bases left in between. The CDR3 loop reads CASSPTAGDTQYF. The CDR3, as DNA: TGTGCCAGCAGCCCCACAGCGGGAGATACGCAGTATTTT.

V gene TRBV6-2 or TRBV6-3 combines with J gene TRBJ1-2, with D unclear. The CDR3 has 11 residues. V was cut by 5 bases and J by 3 bases, with 4 bases left in between. Germline CDR1 MNHEY, CDR2 SVGEGT. CDR3 DNA sequence: TGTGCCAGCAGTGAGGACTATGGCTACACCTTC. It translates to CASSEDYGYTF.

This clone was counted a single time. V and J are TRBV5-3 and TRBJ2-2, with 9 bases matching TRBD1. TRBV5-3 is annotated as an ORF whose role is uncertain. Trimming cost V 4 bases and J 1 base; bases outside gene matches: 5. The CDR3 consists of 16 residues. CDR3 nucleotides: TGTGCCAGAAGCCCCCCGGGACAGGGGAACACCGGGGAGCTGTTTTTT. This codes for CARSPPGQGNTGELFF.

The chain combines TRBV7-2 with TRBJ2-1, with D tentatively TRBD1 (5 bases). This CDR3 region has 13 residues. V was shortened by 4 bases and J by 7 bases, with 11 bases between the two germline ends. CDR1 is SGHTA and CDR2 is FQGNSA in the germline V gene. The CDR3 loop is CASSSLQGNEQFF. The CDR3 DNA is TGTGCCAGCAGCTCGCTCCAGGGAAATGAGCAGTTCTTC.

The genes are TRBV21-1 and TRBJ2-1; TRBD2, the table's D call, was not compared with the DNA. TRBV21-1 is a pseudogene. The length of the CDR3 is 16 residues. The CDR3 spells CASSTRRTSGYNEQFF. The CDR3 DNA reads as TGTGCCAGCAGCACCAGACGGACTAGCGGTTACAATGAGCAGTTCTTC.

This sequence joins TRBV12-3 or TRBV12-4 and TRBJ1-1; possible D gene TRBD1, 5 bases. This CDR3 is built from 13 residues. Trimming shortened V by 6 bases and J by 1 base, and 9 bases separated the two germline ends. In DNA form, the CDR3 reads TGTGCCAGCAGGACGACAGCGAACACTGAAGCTTTCTTT. This gives the protein CASRTTANTEAFF.

The chain links TRBV2 to TRBJ2-3; D not resolved. The CDR3 totals 15 residues. CDR1 is SNHLY and CDR2 is FYNNEI in the germline V gene. V was pared by 6 bases and J by 0 bases, with 13 bases between. Here the CDR3 DNA reads TGTGCCAGCAGACCACGGGTTCTAAGCACAGATACGCAGTATTTT. Protein sequence: CASRPRVLSTDTQYF.

The J gene is TRBJ2-1, the V gene TRBV2, with 8 bases identical to TRBD1. Germline CDR1 and CDR2: SNHLY and FYNNEI. V lost 1 base and J lost 6; bases outside the gene matches: 5. The CDR3 extends over 15 amino acids. DNA for the CDR3: TGTGCCAGCAGTGAAGGACAGGGGAGGATCAATGAGCAGTTCTTC. Its translation: CASSEGQGRINEQFF.